Each of the 24 T cell receptor beta chains below was sequenced from the same sample in a study of Graves' ophthalmopathy and Graves' hyperthyroidism. Amplification of TCR beta CDR3 regions used RNA transcripts. The first-round RT-PCR employed HTBI primers together with the Qiagen OneStep RT-PCR kit. A multiplex PCR was then performed as the second round. One entry per CDR3 protein results from TCRdb running MiXCR on the multiplex PCR reads. The table has 200,000 to 300,000 distinct CDR3 sequences, roughly 50% seen once. The sample was peripheral blood. These receptors were taken from an adult man with Graves' ophthalmopathy.

This clonotype was found a few times. The chain joins TRBV2 to TRBJ2-2; D not certain. V dropped 6 bases and J dropped 7 bases, with 15 bases sitting between them. The CDR3 has 14 amino acids. Germline V gene sequence: CDR1 SNHLY, CDR2 FYNNEI. CDR3 nucleotide sequence: TGTGCCAGCAGGAGGATGCTTCCCAGCGGGGAGCTGTTTTTT. Encoded protein: CASRRMLPSGELFF.

As regards this clonotype: This may come from a read error, since a much larger clone is one base off. The CDR3 does not end in the conserved phenylalanine or tryptophan, so this is likely a read error. The J gene is TRBJ1-1, the V gene TRBV11-2; D remains ambiguous. In germline, CDR1 is SGHAT, CDR2 FQNNGV. V was clipped by 1 base and J by 1 base, with 4 bases between them. There are 13 residues in the CDR3. CDR3: CASSLGRNTEAFS. The CDR3 DNA reads as TGTGCCAGCAGCTTAGGGAGGAACACTGAAGCTTTCTCT.

This clonotype was counted ten times or more. The V gene is TRBV2, the J gene TRBJ1-4, with 7 positions matching TRBD1. The V segment lost 6 bases and the J segment 4 bases; nucleotides outside the gene matches: 8. The CDR3 runs 15 residues. Germline CDR1 and CDR2: SNHLY and FYNNEI. The CDR3 DNA sequence: TGTGCCAGCAGGGCACCGGGACAGTTTAATGAAAAACTGTTTTTT. This sequence encodes CASRAPGQFNEKLFF.

This clonotype has only one observation. This sequence may be a read error, since a much larger clone differs from it by one base. The chain employs TRBV29-1 and TRBJ2-7, with D perhaps TRBD1 (5 bases). The CDR3 runs 12 residues. Trimming removed 4 bases at V and 5 bases at J, with 12 bases between. Germline lookup yields CDR1 SQVTM and CDR2 ANQGSEA. The CDR3 sequence: CSVVGVSDEQYF. The CDR3 region has the DNA TGCAGCGTTGTAGGGGTATCCGACGAGCAGTACTTC.

CDR3 amino acids: CAISLGGADTGELFF. CDR3 in DNA: TGTGCCATCAGTCTCGGGGGGGCCGACACCGGGGAGCTGTTTTTT. The chain uses TRBV10-3 and TRBJ2-2; 8 nucleotides align to TRBD2. The CDR3 spans 15 residues. V lost 5 bases to trimming and J lost 3 bases; unmatched junction nucleotides: 5. Germline V lookup: CDR1 ENHRY, CDR2 SYGVKD.

This clonotype was counted a few times. V is TRBV10-3 and J is TRBJ1-5; D not resolved. Trimming shortened V by 3 bases and J by 4 bases, and 7 bases separated the two germline ends. Germline loops: CDR1 ENHRY, CDR2 SYGVKD. The CDR3 is 13 amino acids. The CDR3 DNA reads TGTGCCATCAGTGACCTTGCAAATCAGCCCCAGCATTTT. As protein: CAISDLANQPQHF.

The chain joins TRBV29-1 to TRBJ2-4, with D maybe TRBD2 (5 bases). Germline V CDR1 and CDR2: SQVTM, ANQGSEA. The ends were cut back, 3 bases at V and 0 bases at J, with 12 bases in the middle. CDR3 size: 15 residues. This chain's CDR3 is CSVDEGELAKNIQYF. In DNA, the CDR3 is TGCAGCGTTGATGAGGGAGAACTAGCCAAAAACATTCAGTACTTC.

This chain uses TRBV9 with TRBJ1-1, with TRBD1 as a possible D gene (5 bases). The CDR3 is 11 amino acids. Germline V gives CDR1 SGDLS, CDR2 YYNGEE. The V gene lost 5 bases and the J gene lost 8 bases, with 10 bases spanning the gap. The CDR3 DNA follows: TGTGCCAGCAGTTACGGGGGAGAAGCTTTCTTT. Its translation: CASSYGGEAFF.

V gene TRBV29-1 combines with J gene TRBJ1-5, with 7 nucleotides matching TRBD1. This CDR3 is 12 amino acids long. Looked up from germline, CDR1 is SQVTM and CDR2 is ANQGSEA. The trim removed 1 base at V and 7 bases at J, leaving 1 base unmatched. In nucleotides, the CDR3 is TGCAGCGTTGAAGTCAGGGGGCAGCCCCAGCATTTT. It encodes CSVEVRGQPQHF.

Worth noting for this clonotype: A much larger clone differs by one base, so this may be a read error. The J gene is TRBJ2-5, the V gene TRBV12-3 or TRBV12-4; D call uncertain. The CDR3 spans 11 residues. Trimming removed 6 bases from V and 2 bases from J, with 4 bases in between. CDR3 sequence: CASSMQETQYF. CDR3 in DNA: TGTGCCAGCAGCATGCAAGAGACCCAGTACTTC.

The rearrangement uses TRBV14 and TRBJ2-5; D is tentatively TRBD1 or TRBD2 (5 bases each). Germline CDR1 is SGHDN and CDR2 is FVKESK. The CDR3 is 14 residues long. Trimming stripped 8 bases from V and 1 base from J, with 14 bases between. The CDR3 reads CASAWDGTQETQYF. For the CDR3, the DNA is TGTGCCAGCGCCTGGGACGGAACCCAAGAGACCCAGTACTTC.

This clonotype was recorded a few times. V is TRBV2 and J is TRBJ2-7; 8 bases are a match to TRBD2. V lost 1 base to trimming and J lost 7 bases; unmatched junction nucleotides: 15. Germline loops: CDR1 SNHLY, CDR2 FYNNEI. The CDR3 length is 17 residues. The CDR3 spells CASSEGSSSGWELEQYF. As DNA, the CDR3 is TGTGCCAGCAGTGAAGGTTCGTCTAGCGGGTGGGAATTGGAGCAGTACTTC.

This clonotype appeared once. With a much larger clone just one base away, this may be a read error. V is TRBV15 and J is TRBJ1-2, with D unresolved. V lost 0 bases to trimming and J lost 8 bases, with 7 bases between them. The CDR3 is made up of 12 amino acids. Germline-derived CDR1 and CDR2 are LNHNV and YYDKDF (reference sequence). In DNA, the CDR3 is TGTGCCACCAGCAGAGATCCGTACGGCTACACCTTC. Amino acids: CATSRDPYGYTF.

This chain uses TRBV10-3 with TRBJ1-2, with D possibly TRBD1 on 6 matching bases. The germline V gene encodes CDR1 ENHRY and CDR2 SYGVKD. The CDR3 contains 14 residues. Trimming cost V 3 bases and J 7 bases, with 15 bases left between them. The CDR3 DNA reads TGTGCCATCAGTGATCTGGGGGGGGCGCCTGGCTACACCTTC. Translated: CAISDLGGAPGYTF.

This clonotype was seen a handful of times. The chain combines TRBV6-5 with TRBJ1-5, with D possibly matching TRBD1 (6 bases). CDR3 length: 12 residues. Germline CDR1 MNHEY, CDR2 SVGAGI. V lost 6 bases, J lost 7 bases, and 10 bases lay in between. Written as DNA, the CDR3 is TGTGCCAGCAGCACAGGGTTACAGCCCCAGCATTTT. Its translation: CASSTGLQPQHF.

The chain joins TRBV5-1 to TRBJ2-2; no clear D. V lost 0 bases and J 7 bases, leaving 10 bases between the germline ends. Germline loops: CDR1 SGHRS, CDR2 YFSETQ. This CDR3 region has 14 residues. The DNA for the CDR3 is TGCGCCAGCAGCTTGGATGCATCAGTCGGGGAGCTGTTTTTT. Its translation: CASSLDASVGELFF.

This clonotype was counted once. This chain connects TRBV29-1 to TRBJ2-2; no clear D gene. The CDR3 has 13 residues. Per the germline V gene, CDR1 is SQVTM and CDR2 is ANQGSEA. The V gene lost 5 bases and the J gene lost 2 bases, with 9 bases spanning the gap. CDR3 coding DNA: TGCAGCGTTCGGAAGGACAACACCGGGGAGCTGTTTTTT. Translated, it gives CSVRKDNTGELFF.

This chain links TRBV5-1 with TRBJ2-7; 11 bases are a match to TRBD1. From germline, CDR1 is SGHRS and CDR2 YFSETQ. V gave up 3 bases and J gave up 6 bases; unmatched junction bases: 20. This CDR3 comprises 19 residues. CDR3 amino acids: CASSYVTGTGGDGRGEQYF. For the CDR3, the DNA is TGCGCCAGCAGCTACGTAACCGGGACAGGGGGAGACGGACGTGGCGAGCAGTACTTC. The full variable domain, its missing parts supplied by reference TRBV5-1 and TRBJ2-7, is KAGVTQTPRYLIKTRGQQVTLSCSPISGHRSVSWYQQTPGQGLQFLFEYFSETQRNKGNFPGRFSGRQFSNSRSEMNVSTLELGDSALYLCASSYVTGTGGDGRGEQYFGPGTRLTVT.

This chain joins TRBV7-9 and TRBJ2-5; D call uncertain. In germline, CDR1 is SEHNR, CDR2 FQNEAQ (reference sequence). CDR3 length equals 14 residues. V lost 5 bases, J lost 5 bases, and 15 bases lay in between. The CDR3 nucleotides are TGTGCCAGCAGCCAGGATATATCTGGGGAGACCCAGTACTTC. Translation gives CASSQDISGETQYF.

The table lists this clonotype with a few counts. V is TRBV20-1 and J is TRBJ1-4; D is undetermined. V lost 5 bases to trimming and J lost 0 bases, with 10 bases between them. From germline, CDR1 is DFQATT and CDR2 SNEGSKA (reference sequence). The CDR3 extends over 14 amino acids. CDR3 in amino acids: CSASRESTNEKLFF. Written as DNA, the CDR3 is TGCAGTGCTTCAAGGGAATCAACTAATGAAAAACTGTTTTTT.

This clonotype was counted many times. The CDR3 loop is CSVEARGTYEQYF. CDR3 nucleotide sequence: TGCAGCGTTGAAGCCAGGGGAACCTACGAGCAGTACTTC. This chain links TRBV29-1 with TRBJ2-7, with a possible D match to TRBD1 (6 bases). V was trimmed by 1 base and J by 2 bases, leaving 9 bases between them. There are 13 residues in the CDR3. Germline V gene sequence: CDR1 SQVTM, CDR2 ANQGSEA.

This clonotype occurred a few times. CDR3 sequence (DNA): TGTGCCATCGCATTAGGGGCTAGCGGGGCCGAGAGGTACCAAGAGACCCAGTACTTC. The encoded protein is CAIALGASGAERYQETQYF. The chain recombines TRBV12-3 or TRBV12-4 with TRBJ2-5; 9 bases fit TRBD2. V trimming: 10 bases; J trimming: 0 bases; junction bases outside the gene matches: 21. This CDR3 is 19 amino acids long.

V gene TRBV9 combines with J gene TRBJ2-7; a weak D match, TRBD2 (5 bases). Germline lookup yields CDR1 SGDLS and CDR2 YYNGEE. The CDR3 contains 13 residues. V lost 4 bases to trimming and J lost 6 bases, with 14 bases between them. CDR3 coding DNA: TGTGCCAGCAGCCCACGGGGAATCGGCGAGCAGTACTTC. Residues: CASSPRGIGEQYF.

This clonotype was counted only a few times. The chain carries TRBV10-3 and TRBJ1-5; 7 positions agree with TRBD1. Germline V gives CDR1 ENHRY, CDR2 SYGVKD. This CDR3 has 14 amino acids. Germline trimming cut 10 bases from V and 3 bases from J; bases unmatched to any gene: 9. The CDR3 DNA sequence: TGTGCCAGCTGCCGGGACAGAGTCAATCAGCCCCAGCATTTT. The encoded protein is CASCRDRVNQPQHF.